Listed below are T cell receptor beta chains from one sample, sequenced in a study of cytomegalovirus exposure and HLA in healthy donors. TCRdb keeps only in-frame clones here, not all; method: immunoSEQ multiplex PCR. The sample lists over 150,000 clones, around 85% occurring once. Sequencing used PBMCs. The source of these receptors is a man in his forties or fifties in good health and CMV-seronegative. Each CDR3 is given with its conserved first and last residue. Each record gives: D gene, J gene, clone size, V gene, CDR3 DNA, CDR3 protein. The D gene is left open where the match is weak. Rows may omit the clone size; those that give it use once, few, many or a size class.

.	TRBJ1-2	.	TRBV2	TGTGCCAGCAGTGAGGTGGGACTTCCTCGATCGACTAACTATGGCTACACCTTC	CASSEVGLPRSTNYGYTF
.	TRBJ2-7	.	TRBV7-9	TGTGCCAGCAGCCCAACAGGGCGCGAGCAGTACTTC	CASSPTGREQYF
.	TRBJ2-2	.	TRBV7-8	TGTGCCAGCAGCTCAGTGGAGGCCGGGGAGCTGTTTTTT	CASSSVEAGELFF
.	TRBJ2-5	.	TRBV6-1	TGTGCCAGCAGGCACTCGGGGGAGACCCAGTACTTC	CASRHSGETQYF
TRBD1	TRBJ2-7	.	TRBV6-5	TGTGCCAGCAGTTCCCCAGGGGGTAGGTCGAACGAGCAGTACTTC	CASSSPGGRSNEQYF
TRBD2	TRBJ2-1	once	TRBV10-3	TGTGCCATCAGAGCGGGGGGGTTTAATGAGCAGTTCTTC	CAIRAGGFNEQFF
.	TRBJ2-3	.	TRBV7-2	TGTGCCAGCAGCCCCAGGGTATCTAGCACAGATACGCAGTATTTT	CASSPRVSSTDTQYF
TRBD1	TRBJ2-1	.	TRBV19	TGTGCCAGTAGTATACTGGGGCAGGGGGTATCCTACAATGAGCAGTTCTTC	CASSILGQGVSYNEQFF
.	TRBJ2-1	.	TRBV2	TGTGCCAGCAGTGGGGCAGGGGTGAAGACGGATGAGCAGTTCTTC	CASSGAGVKTDEQFF
.	TRBJ1-2	once	TRBV6-5	TGTGCCAGCAGTTACTCGGGGGGAGGGTCTTATGGCTACACCTTC	CASSYSGGGSYGYTF
.	TRBJ1-4	few	TRBV5-6	TGTGCCAGCAGCTTGGGGTCCCGCGGAGCGGTCGGTGAAAAACTGTTTTTT	CASSLGSRGAVGEKLFF
TRBD2	TRBJ2-2	.	TRBV5-1	TGCGCCAGCAGCTTGGGGCCCGGACTAGCGGGGAGAACCGGGGAGCTGTTTTTT	CASSLGPGLAGRTGELFF
.	TRBJ2-2	.	TRBV5-1	TGCGCCAGCAGCTTGATGGGGGCGACTTCAGGGGAGCTGTTTTTT	CASSLMGATSGELFF
TRBD1	TRBJ2-7	.	TRBV4-3	TGCGCCAGCAGCCAAGACAACCGCCGACAGGGAGCTTCCGACGAGCAGTACTTC	CASSQDNRRQGASDEQYF
.	TRBJ1-5	.	TRBV2	TGTGCCAGCAGTGGCCAGGGTAGTCAGCCCCAGCATTTT	CASSGQGSQPQHF
TRBD2	TRBJ2-3	.	TRBV11-1	TGTGCCAGCAGCTTCAGGGGACTAGCGGGGATGAGTCGCACAGATACGCAGTATTTT	CASSFRGLAGMSRTDTQYF
.	TRBJ1-6	.	TRBV6-5	TGTGCCAGCAGGGAGCCGGGAAACAATTCACCCCTCCACTTT	CASREPGNNSPLHF
.	TRBJ2-2	.	TRBV30	TGTGCCTGGAGTGTTGGTGGGGCGGACACCGGGGAGCTGTTTTTT	CAWSVGGADTGELFF
TRBD1	TRBJ1-2	.	TRBV18	TGTGCCAGCTCACCCGACAGGGGAGTGGGAACCCGTGGCTACACCTTC	CASSPDRGVGTRGYTF
TRBD1	TRBJ1-6	.	TRBV5-1	TGCGCCAGCAGCTTGGGGCAGGGGGCTAGTTCACCCCTCCACTTT	CASSLGQGASSPLHF
.	TRBJ2-3	.	TRBV11-3	TGTGCCAGCAGCTTAATCGGTAGCACAGATACGCAGTATTTT	CASSLIGSTDTQYF
.	TRBJ1-2	.	TRBV5-4	TGTGCCAGCAGCTTACCGGGACCTATAAAGGGACACAGTGGCTACACCTTC	CASSLPGPIKGHSGYTF
TRBD2	TRBJ2-6	.	TRBV7-3	TGTGCCAGCAGCCCCCGGGGGGGAGGGGAATCTGGGGCCAACGTCCTGACTTTC	CASSPRGGGESGANVLTF
.	TRBJ2-3	.	TRBV6-5	TGTGCCAGCAGTTACTCGACAGCCACAGATACGCAGTATTTT	CASSYSTATDTQYF
TRBD2	TRBJ2-5	.	TRBV7-9	TGTGCCAGCAGCTTTTTTCTAGCGGGGGGCAGGGAGACCCAGTACTTC	CASSFFLAGGRETQYF
TRBD2	TRBJ2-1	.	TRBV7-6	TGTGCCAGCAGCTCAATCGCGGGGGGGTACAATGAGCAGTTCTTC	CASSSIAGGYNEQFF
.	TRBJ2-7	.	TRBV27	TGTGCCAGCAGTTTATCAACGGCAGGGTTAACCTACGAGCAGTACTTC	CASSLSTAGLTYEQYF
TRBD2	TRBJ2-7	.	TRBV5-6	TGTGCCAGCAGCTTTGGGGGGGGAAATGCCGAGCAGTACTTC	CASSFGGGNAEQYF
.	TRBJ1-5	.	TRBV10-2	TGCGCCAGCAGTGGCAGGGCTGACAATCAGCCCCAGCATTTT	CASSGRADNQPQHF
.	TRBJ1-2	.	TRBV15	TGTGCCACCAGCAGAGATAGGGGTAACTATGGCTACACCTTC	CATSRDRGNYGYTF
TRBD1	TRBJ2-3	few	TRBV5-1	TGCGCCAGCAGTCGGATTGTAGGGGGCGAAACTTATACGCAGTATTTT	CASSRIVGGETYTQYF
.	TRBJ2-7	once	TRBV6-5	TGTGCCAGCAGGGGCCCACTCGAGCAGTACTTC	CASRGPLEQYF
TRBD1	TRBJ2-7	.	TRBV6-5	TGTGCCAGCAGTTACTCGGGACAGGGGATCCCTTACGAGCAGTACTTC	CASSYSGQGIPYEQYF
.	TRBJ2-7	.	TRBV29-1	TGCAGCGCCTCTTCTTGGGGAGTCCACGAGCAGTACTTC	CSASSWGVHEQYF
TRBD2	TRBJ2-5	.	TRBV9	TGTGCCAGCAGCGCCGGTACGGGACTAGCGGCACAAGAGACCCAGTACTTC	CASSAGTGLAAQETQYF
.	TRBJ1-4	few	TRBV28	TGTGCCAGCAGAGGACTTCAGGGGTTAGGGGAAAAACTGTTTTTT	CASRGLQGLGEKLFF
TRBD1	TRBJ1-5	few	TRBV4-1	TGCGCCAGCAGCCACACAATGACAGGGGAAGCAAATCAGCCCCAGCATTTT	CASSHTMTGEANQPQHF
.	TRBJ2-7	few	TRBV19	TGTGCCAGTAGTATTAGGCCAGGTTTGTTCTACGAGCAGTACTTC	CASSIRPGLFYEQYF